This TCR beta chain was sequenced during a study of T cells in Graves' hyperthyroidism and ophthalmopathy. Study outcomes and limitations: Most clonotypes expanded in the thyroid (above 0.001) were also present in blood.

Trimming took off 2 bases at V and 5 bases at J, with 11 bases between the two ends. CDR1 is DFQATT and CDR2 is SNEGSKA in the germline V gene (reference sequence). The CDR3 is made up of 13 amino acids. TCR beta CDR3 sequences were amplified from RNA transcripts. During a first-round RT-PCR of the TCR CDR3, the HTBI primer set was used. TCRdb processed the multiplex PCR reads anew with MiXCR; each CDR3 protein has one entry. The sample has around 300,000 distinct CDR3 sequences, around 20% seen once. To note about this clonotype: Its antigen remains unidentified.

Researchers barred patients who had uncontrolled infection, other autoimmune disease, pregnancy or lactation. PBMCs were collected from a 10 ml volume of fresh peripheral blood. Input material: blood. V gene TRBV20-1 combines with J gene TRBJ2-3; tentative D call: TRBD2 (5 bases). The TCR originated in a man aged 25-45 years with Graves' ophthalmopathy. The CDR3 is CSARRVAGDTQYF. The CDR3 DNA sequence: TGCAGTGCTAGAAGGGTCGCGGGAGATACGCAGTATTTT.